The 16 T cell receptor beta chains presented below share a single source sample, sequenced in a study of metastatic and nonmetastatic thyroid tumors. TCRdb re-called clones via MiXCR from the PCR reads. The table shows approximately 65,000 clones, with about 4% occurring only once. Thyroid surgery was preceded by no treatment in any patient. Sequencing was performed on blood. The receptors originated from a female donor with papillary thyroid cancer or a benign thyroid nodule (not recorded which). Some clones in this sample may be carry-over from other donors' samples.

This clone showed up many times. The CDR3 bases are TGCAGTGCCGAGGAGGAAAACAATGAGCAGTTCTTC. Translated, it gives CSAEEENNEQFF. The chain has TRBV20-1 and TRBJ2-1; maybe TRBD2 (5 bases). Trimming took off 6 bases at V and 5 bases at J, with 11 bases between the two ends. The CDR3 spans 12 residues. Germline loops: CDR1 DFQATT, CDR2 SNEGSKA (reference sequence).

This clone was observed a few times. The final CDR3 position lacks the conserved phenylalanine or tryptophan, pointing to a likely read error. This chain uses TRBV7-9 with TRBJ2-7, with 8 bases matching TRBD2. The CDR3 has 14 amino acids. Germline V gene data show CDR1 as SEHNR and CDR2 as FQNEAQ (reference sequence). This chain's CDR3 is CAISPRAGGSEQYL. The CDR3 DNA follows: TGTGCCATCAGCCCCAGGGCGGGGGGAAGCGAGCAGTACCTC.

This clone was recorded many times. V usage is TRBV12-3 or TRBV12-4 and J usage is TRBJ1-2, with D maybe TRBD1 (6 bases). CDR3 size: 12 residues. The germline V and J ends were trimmed by 8 bases and 3 bases, with 10 bases remaining between them. The CDR3 sequence: CASRGQHYGYTF. CDR3 nucleotides: TGTGCCAGCCGAGGACAGCACTATGGCTACACCTTC.

This clone was seen at least ten times. The rearrangement uses TRBV3-1 and TRBJ1-6; D is unclear. V lost 6 bases, J lost 6 bases, and 12 bases lay in between. From germline, CDR1 is LGHDT and CDR2 YNNKEL (reference sequence). This CDR3 is built from 14 residues. In nucleotides, the CDR3 is TGTGCCAGCAGGCGCCAGGTCTCTAATTCACCCCTCCACTTT. Translating gives CASRRQVSNSPLHF.

This clone was seen at least ten times. This chain connects TRBV19 to TRBJ1-4; 7 bases are a match to TRBD1. V trimming: 1 base; J trimming: 7 bases; junction bases outside the gene matches: 3. The germline V gene has CDR1 LNHDA and CDR2 SQIVND (reference sequence). This CDR3 has 14 amino acids. In nucleotides, the CDR3 is TGTGCCAGTAGTATAGGAGGGGGCCTTGAAAAACTGTTTTTT. This gives the protein CASSIGGGLEKLFF.

There are many counts of this clone. This chain links TRBV6-1 with TRBJ2-5; TRBD2 is a possible D gene (6 bases). Germline V gene lookup returns CDR1 MNHNS and CDR2 SASEGT. This CDR3 is 13 amino acids long. V shed 5 bases and J shed 3 bases, with 10 bases lying between them. CDR3 residues: CASSFGGEETQYF. CDR3 DNA sequence: TGTGCCAGCAGTTTTGGCGGGGAAGAGACCCAGTACTTC.

At least ten counts were recorded for this clone. The chain joins TRBV9 to TRBJ2-1; D call uncertain. CDR1 and CDR2 (germline): SGDLS, YYNGEE. The CDR3 runs 15 residues. Trimming left V 0 bases short and J 4 bases short, with 11 bases between. For the CDR3, the DNA is TGTGCCAGCAGCGTAGATGAGACACCGTACAATGAGCAGTTCTTC. Translating gives CASSVDETPYNEQFF.

This clone was seen only a few times. The chain's CDR3 is CSASPGGTLEDTF. CDR3 bases: TGCAGTGCATCCCCAGGGGGTACCCTGGAAGACACCTTC. The chain has TRBV20-1 and TRBJ1-2; TRBD1 agrees at 7 bases. With 6 bases clipped from V and 12 bases from J, the junction kept 16 bases outside the gene matches. The germline gives CDR1 DFQATT, CDR2 SNEGSKA (reference sequence). The CDR3 consists of 13 residues.

The chain couples TRBV7-2 to TRBJ2-7, with D perhaps matching TRBD1 or TRBD2 (5 bases each). Germline CDR1 is SGHTA and CDR2 is FQGNSA. This CDR3 region has 16 residues. Trimming took 5 bases from V and 0 from J, leaving 17 bases between them. CDR3 in DNA: TGTGCCAGCAGCCCGAGCTGGGACCGAAGCTCCTACGAGCAGTACTTC. Translated: CASSPSWDRSSYEQYF.

Ten or more counts support this clone. The chain carries TRBV9 and TRBJ2-1, with D maybe TRBD1 (6 bases). The CDR3 length is 18 residues. Trimming removed 3 bases from V and 6 bases from J, with 25 bases in between. Germline assignment: CDR1 SGDLS and CDR2 YYNGEE. Written as DNA, the CDR3 is TGTGCCAGCAGCGGTAGCCCGAACCGGGACACCATCAGCAATGAGCAGTTCTTC. The encoded protein is CASSGSPNRDTISNEQFF.

This clone occurred a few times. The chain uses TRBV10-2 and TRBJ1-1; D gene ambiguous. Germline V gene data show CDR1 as WSHSY and CDR2 as SAAADI. There are 14 residues in the CDR3. Trimming removed 6 bases from V and 0 bases from J, with 11 bases in between. The CDR3 bases are TGCGCCAGCAGCCTTGACGGCATGAACACTGAAGCTTTCTTT. Translation: CASSLDGMNTEAFF.

This clone was recorded at least ten times. The chain links TRBV20-1 to TRBJ2-2, with unresolved D. CDR1 and CDR2 from the germline V gene are DFQATT and SNEGSKA (reference sequence). CDR3 length: 13 amino acids. Trimming left V 7 bases short and J 2 bases short, with 11 bases between. The CDR3 nucleotides are TGCAGTGTCGCGCACCCAAACACCGGGGAGCTGTTTTTT. It translates to CSVAHPNTGELFF.

This clone was counted between two and nine times. This chain links TRBV7-2 with TRBJ1-1; D uncertain. V shed 5 bases and J shed 0 bases, with 19 bases lying between them. CDR3 length: 17 amino acids. Per the germline V gene, CDR1 is SGHTA and CDR2 is FQGNSA. The CDR3 DNA is TGTGCCAGCAGCCCGAGCAGCCGGGTCGTAATGAACACTGAAGCTTTCTTT. As protein: CASSPSSRVVMNTEAFF.

This clone was counted at least ten times. The V and J genes are TRBV7-9 and TRBJ2-2, with D perhaps matching TRBD1 (5 bases). This CDR3 spans 14 amino acids. The V and J ends lost 3 bases and 4 bases respectively, with 9 bases between them. Germline lookup yields CDR1 SEHNR and CDR2 FQNEAQ (reference sequence). The CDR3 loop reads CASSLDIATGELFF. The CDR3 region has the DNA TGTGCCAGCAGCTTGGACATAGCCACCGGGGAGCTGTTTTTT. Full variable domain (rest looked up from reference TRBV7-9 and TRBJ2-2): DTGVSQNPRHKITKRGQNVTFRCDPISEHNRLYWYRQTLGQGPEFLTYFQNEAQLEKSRLLSDRFSAERPKGSFSTLEIQRTEQGDSAMYLCASSLDIATGELFFGEGSRLTVL.

The chain couples TRBV7-8 to TRBJ1-1; D possibly corresponds to TRBD1 (5 bases). CDR3 length equals 17 residues. The germline gives CDR1 SGHVS, CDR2 FQNEAQ. The V end was cut by 1 base, the J end by 1 base, with 16 bases between. CDR3 nucleotides: TGTGCCAGCAGCTTAGGTGGTTTGTGGGGGGGGAACACTGAAGCTTTCTTT. It is translated as CASSLGGLWGGNTEAFF.

This clone was detected ten times or more. V and J are TRBV10-1 and TRBJ1-2; no definite D call. Trimming pared 5 bases from V and 2 bases from J, leaving 9 bases between. Germline assignment: CDR1 WNHNN and CDR2 SYGVQD (reference sequence). The CDR3 is 13 amino acids. The CDR3 sequence: CASSPNLNYGYTF. CDR3 nucleotide sequence: TGCGCCAGCAGTCCTAATCTAAACTATGGCTACACCTTC.